This T cell receptor (beta chain) was identified in a study of control samples from healthy donors and cancer patients. Germline values: CDR1 MNHEY, CDR2 SVGEGT. V lost 3 bases, J lost 2 bases, and 3 bases stayed unmatched. CDR3 length equals 16 residues. This clone was seen just once. The method was immunoSEQ multiplex PCR; TCRdb's version includes in-frame clones alone and lacks a portion of them. Of 100,000 to 150,000 clones listed, about 93% are singletons. The sequencing sample was made of blood. The chain carries TRBV6-2 or TRBV6-3 and TRBJ2-3; 12 bases map to TRBD1. The receptor was derived from a man in his forties in good health. In DNA form, the CDR3 reads TGTGCCAGCAGTTATGAGGGACAGGGGGCCACAGATACGCAGTATTTT. It yields the protein CASSYEGQGATDTQYF.